The 25 T cell receptor beta chains below all came from one sample that was sequenced in a study of OX40 agonist ivuxolimab in advanced cancers. Produced via immunoSEQ multiplex PCR; TCRdb's table is partial and in-frame only. This table holds roughly 39,000 clones, about 88% found once. Sequenced here: CD4+ or CD8+ T cells sorted from blood, sampled in a trial of the OX40 agonist ivuxolimab. The receptors originated from an adult with an advanced solid tumor such as melanoma, head and neck, liver or kidney cancer.

This chain links TRBV19 with TRBJ2-3; 8 bases agree with TRBD1. V lost 4 bases and J lost 5; bases outside the gene matches: 11. Looked up from germline, CDR1 is LNHDA and CDR2 is SQIVND (reference sequence). The length of the CDR3 is 16 residues. CDR3 in DNA: TGTGCCAGTAGTACACAGGGGGACCATGTGGGAGATACGCAGTATTTT. Its protein is CASSTQGDHVGDTQYF.

This chain uses TRBV7-2 with TRBJ2-7; TRBD2 matches at 7 bases. The CDR3 has 13 residues. Unmatched junction bases numbered 10, after V lost 7 bases and J lost 7 bases. CDR1 and CDR2 (germline): SGHTA, FQGNSA. The CDR3 loop reads CASTRERGREQYF. CDR3 in DNA: TGTGCCAGCACCCGAGAGCGGGGAAGAGAGCAGTACTTC.

This chain connects TRBV7-6 to TRBJ1-1, with D unresolved. V lost 2 bases and J 6 bases, leaving 16 bases between the germline ends. CDR3 length equals 15 residues. Per the germline V gene, CDR1 is SGHVS and CDR2 is FNYEAQ. Written as DNA, the CDR3 is TGTGCCAGCAGCTTACCGGCCTCGGGTGGGGCTGAAGCTTTCTTT. This codes for CASSLPASGGAEAFF.

CDR3 in DNA: TGTGCCAGCAGTGATAGTAGGGGATGGCAGTTCTTC. Translation gives CASSDSRGWQFF. The genes are TRBV2 and TRBJ2-1; weak D call: TRBD1 (5 bases). The V gene lost 3 bases and the J gene lost 12 bases, with 12 bases spanning the gap. Germline CDR1 reads SNHLY; CDR2 reads FYNNEI. This CDR3 has 12 amino acids.

This sequence joins TRBV2 and TRBJ2-2, with 8 bases fitting TRBD1. CDR1 is SNHLY, CDR2 FYNNEI, per germline. V lost 8 bases to trimming and J lost 3 bases; unmatched junction nucleotides: 11. The CDR3 is 16 amino acids. The CDR3, as DNA: TGTGCCAGCCGTAAGCCCGGGACAGGTCACACCGGGGAGCTGTTTTTT. This codes for CASRKPGTGHTGELFF.

The DNA of the CDR3 is TGTGCCAGCAGCAACAGGGGCCGCGGCACTGAAGCTTTCTTT. This gives the protein CASSNRGRGTEAFF. This chain connects TRBV6-6 to TRBJ1-1; TRBD1 agrees at 7 bases. The V segment lost 6 bases and the J segment 4 bases; nucleotides outside the gene matches: 8. The CDR3 loop spans 14 amino acids. Germline V gene data show CDR1 as MNHNY and CDR2 as SVGAGI (reference sequence).

The chain links TRBV18 to TRBJ2-1; no firm D call. The V end was cut by 1 base, the J end by 10 bases, with 11 bases between. The CDR3 has 13 amino acids. The germline gives CDR1 KGHSH, CDR2 LQKENI. The CDR3 protein is CASSPLPSVEQFF. DNA of the CDR3: TGTGCCAGCTCACCACTACCTAGTGTCGAGCAGTTCTTC.

V is TRBV19 and J is TRBJ2-1; D unclear. The germline V gene has CDR1 LNHDA and CDR2 SQIVND (reference sequence). The CDR3 sequence is 14 residues long. V gave up 6 bases and J gave up 6 bases, with 15 bases separating them. Here the CDR3 reads CASRMTVSFNEQFF. CDR3 nucleotides: TGTGCCAGTAGAATGACCGTGAGTTTCAATGAGCAGTTCTTC.

The chain has TRBV5-4 and TRBJ1-5; TRBD1 matches 7 bases. The CDR3 extends over 17 amino acids. Looked up from germline, CDR1 is SGHNT and CDR2 is YYREEE (reference sequence). V lost 2 bases to trimming and J lost 0 bases; unmatched junction nucleotides: 8. The CDR3 loop is CASSLMSGTDSNQPQHF. The DNA for the CDR3 is TGTGCCAGCAGCTTAATGTCGGGGACAGATAGCAATCAGCCCCAGCATTTT.

V usage is TRBV11-1 and J usage is TRBJ2-1, with 9 bases identical to TRBD1. The germline CDR1 and CDR2 sequences are SGHAT and FQDESV (reference sequence). The J segment lost 5 bases and the V segment lost 5 bases, leaving 7 bases of the junction unmatched. This CDR3 has 15 amino acids. The CDR3 nucleotides read TGTGCCAGCAGCCCTCGGGACAGGGTAAACAATGAGCAGTTCTTC. Protein: CASSPRDRVNNEQFF.

This clone was detected only once. The chain uses TRBV18 and TRBJ2-4, with D uncertain. Germline V gene sequence: CDR1 KGHSH, CDR2 LQKENI. The V end was cut by 4 bases, the J end by 1 base, with 11 bases between. There are 15 residues in the CDR3. The DNA of the CDR3 is TGTGCCAGCTCACAGAGGTCCAGTGCCAAAAACATTCAGTACTTC. The encoded protein is CASSQRSSAKNIQYF. The full variable domain, completed using reference TRBV18 and TRBJ2-4, is NAGVMQNPRHLVRRRGQEARLRCSPMKGHSHVYWYRQLPEEGLKFMVYLQKENIIDESGMPKERFSAEFPKEGPSILRIQQVVRGDSAAYFCASSQRSSAKNIQYFGAGTRLSVL.

The chain combines TRBV30 with TRBJ2-2; perhaps TRBD1 as D (6 bases). V was shortened by 4 bases and J by 1 base, with 10 bases between the two germline ends. The CDR3 extends over 14 amino acids. From germline, CDR1 is GTSNPN and CDR2 SVGIG (reference sequence). DNA for the CDR3: TGTGCCTGGAAGGGGGACCTGAACACCGGGGAGCTGTTTTTT. Protein: CAWKGDLNTGELFF. Full variable domain (missing parts from reference TRBV30 and TRBJ2-2): SQTIHQWPATLVQPVGSPLSLECTVEGTSNPNLYWYRQAAGRGLQLLFYSVGIGQISSEVPQNLSASRPQDRQFILSSKKLLLSDSGFYLCAWKGDLNTGELFFGEGSRLTVL.

This chain joins TRBV4-1 and TRBJ2-7, with TRBD1 matching 7 bases. This CDR3 has 15 amino acids. Germline CDR1 is MGHRA and CDR2 is YSYEKL. Trimming took 5 bases from V and 3 from J; bases not matched to a gene: 10. The CDR3 sequence: CASSSPDRLVYEQYF. The CDR3, as DNA: TGCGCCAGCAGCTCCCCGGACAGGCTAGTCTACGAGCAGTACTTC.

The gene calls are TRBV7-2 and TRBJ2-3; D unresolved. The V end lost 1 base, the J end lost 3 bases, and 14 bases lay between the germline ends. Looked up from germline, CDR1 is SGHTA and CDR2 is FQGNSA. The CDR3 totals 16 residues. The CDR3 spells CASSLGMLARTDTQYF. CDR3 in DNA: TGTGCCAGCAGCTTAGGTATGCTGGCCCGAACAGATACGCAGTATTTT.

V gene TRBV6-1 combines with J gene TRBJ2-2; D is possibly TRBD2 (6 bases). V was trimmed by 6 bases and J by 4 bases, leaving 15 bases between them. The germline CDR1 and CDR2 sequences are MNHNS and SASEGT. The CDR3 sequence is 15 residues long. The CDR3 spells CASRSEEGGTGELFF. DNA for the CDR3: TGTGCCAGCAGATCGGAGGAGGGAGGCACCGGGGAGCTGTTTTTT.

The chain combines TRBV6-6 with TRBJ1-2, with D tentatively TRBD1 (6 bases). The germline gives CDR1 MNHNY, CDR2 SVGAGI (reference sequence). The CDR3 runs to 15 residues. The ends were cut back, 2 bases at V and 0 bases at J, with 10 bases in the middle. The CDR3 nucleotides read TGTGCCAGCAGTTACGGACAGAGCGCTAACTATGGCTACACCTTC. Encoded protein: CASSYGQSANYGYTF.

The chain employs TRBV19 and TRBJ2-3, with a possible D match to TRBD1 (5 bases). This CDR3 comprises 13 residues. The germline V gene has CDR1 LNHDA and CDR2 SQIVND (reference sequence). V lost 6 bases, J lost 4 bases, and 11 bases lay in between. The CDR3 DNA follows: TGTGCCAGTAGAACAGGATGGGCAGATACGCAGTATTTT. It is translated as CASRTGWADTQYF. Filled out from reference TRBV19 and TRBJ2-3, the complete variable domain reads DGGITQSPKYLFRKEGQNVTLSCEQNLNHDAMYWYRQDPGQGLRLIYYSQIVNDFQKGDIAEGYSVSREKKESFPLTVTSAQKNPTAFYLCASRTGWADTQYFGPGTRLTVL.

The genes are TRBV18 and TRBJ1-5, with a tentative D call TRBD1 (6 bases). The V end was cut by 6 bases, the J end by 8 bases, with 23 bases between. The CDR3 is made up of 16 amino acids. Germline CDR1 and CDR2: KGHSH and LQKENI. The CDR3 nucleotides read TGTGCCAGCTCGCCCGGACCGGGCAGGGGCTTCAAGCCCCAGCATTTT. It is translated as CASSPGPGRGFKPQHF. Full variable domain (rest looked up from reference TRBV18 and TRBJ1-5): NAGVMQNPRHLVRRRGQEARLRCSPMKGHSHVYWYRQLPEEGLKFMVYLQKENIIDESGMPKERFSAEFPKEGPSILRIQQVVRGDSAAYFCASSPGPGRGFKPQHFGDGTRLSIL.

The chain links TRBV11-3 to TRBJ2-7, with 13 positions matching TRBD2. This CDR3 has 15 amino acids. CDR1 is SGHNT and CDR2 is YENEEA in the germline V gene. With 5 bases clipped from V and 3 bases from J, the junction kept 4 bases outside the gene matches. The CDR3 loop reads CASSNRTSGGYEQYF. CDR3 nucleotides: TGTGCCAGCAGCAACCGGACTAGCGGGGGCTACGAGCAGTACTTC.

V and J are TRBV7-8 and TRBJ1-2, with 8 bases fitting TRBD1. CDR1 SGHVS and CDR2 FQNEAQ come from the germline V gene. The CDR3 contains 17 residues. V shed 3 bases, J shed 2 bases, and the junction held 11 bases outside the gene matches. CDR3 region: CASSFRDRHETNYGYTF. The CDR3 DNA sequence: TGTGCCAGCAGCTTCCGGGACAGGCATGAGACGAACTATGGCTACACCTTC.

This chain links TRBV18 with TRBJ1-6; D is unclear. The V gene's germline CDR1 is KGHSH and CDR2 LQKENI. There are 14 residues in the CDR3. Trimming took off 1 base at V and 9 bases at J, with 10 bases between the two ends. CDR3 region: CASSPLDFGSPLHF. The CDR3 nucleotides are TGTGCCAGCTCACCACTGGATTTCGGTTCACCCCTCCACTTT.

This rearrangement joins TRBV7-2 to TRBJ2-3; D ambiguous. Per germline, CDR1 SGHTA and CDR2 FQGNSA. Trimming removed 7 bases from V and 2 bases from J, with 13 bases in between. This CDR3 is built from 14 residues. The CDR3 region is CASTPAAYTDTQYF. CDR3 in DNA: TGTGCCAGCACCCCGGCGGCCTACACAGATACGCAGTATTTT.

The chain uses TRBV19 and TRBJ1-5, with 9 positions matching TRBD1. Germline CDR1 is LNHDA and CDR2 is SQIVND (reference sequence). J gave up 11 bases and V 7 bases, and 15 bases lay outside the gene matches. This CDR3 comprises 15 residues. The CDR3 DNA sequence: TGTGCCAGTACCGAGAGGGACAGGGAGGGCTCGTCCCAGCATTTT. Translating gives CASTERDREGSSQHF.

This sequence joins TRBV2 and TRBJ1-6, with unresolved D. Per the germline V gene, CDR1 is SNHLY and CDR2 is FYNNEI. This CDR3 spans 12 amino acids. V lost 6 bases and J 7 bases, leaving 7 bases between the germline ends. This chain's CDR3 is CASRKTNSPLHF. CDR3 sequence (DNA): TGTGCCAGCAGGAAGACCAATTCACCCCTCCACTTT.

V is TRBV6-5 and J is TRBJ2-7; the D is unclear. The CDR3 is made up of 14 amino acids. Trimming took off 4 bases at V and 2 bases at J, with 12 bases between the two ends. Germline lookup yields CDR1 MNHEY and CDR2 SVGAGI. The CDR3 sequence is CASSSTLPPYEQYF. The CDR3 nucleotides are TGTGCCAGCAGTTCTACACTACCCCCCTACGAGCAGTACTTC.